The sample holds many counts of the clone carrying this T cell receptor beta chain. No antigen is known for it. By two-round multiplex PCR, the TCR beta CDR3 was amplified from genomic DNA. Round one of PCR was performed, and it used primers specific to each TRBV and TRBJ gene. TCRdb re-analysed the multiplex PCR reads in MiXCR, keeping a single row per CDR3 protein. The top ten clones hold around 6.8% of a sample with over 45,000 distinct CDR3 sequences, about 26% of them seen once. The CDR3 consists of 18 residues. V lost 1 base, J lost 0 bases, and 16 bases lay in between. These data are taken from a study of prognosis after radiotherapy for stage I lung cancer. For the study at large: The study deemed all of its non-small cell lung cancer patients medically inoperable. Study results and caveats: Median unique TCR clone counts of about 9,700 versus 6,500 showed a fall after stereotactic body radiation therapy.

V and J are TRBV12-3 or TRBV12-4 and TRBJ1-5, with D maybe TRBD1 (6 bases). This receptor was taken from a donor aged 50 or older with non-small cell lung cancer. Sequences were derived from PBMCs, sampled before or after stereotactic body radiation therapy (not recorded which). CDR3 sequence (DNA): TGTGCCAGCAGTTTAGGGGGGCGCGGGGTCAATAGCAATCAGCCCCAGCATTTT. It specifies CASSLGGRGVNSNQPQHF.